The 3 T cell receptor beta chains given below trace back to one sample, sequenced in a study of technical replicates of blood from a few donors. The table came from immunoSEQ multiplex PCR; TCRdb's copy has only in-frame clones and leaves some out. The table records more than 90,000 clones, approximately 96% of them present only once. Sample: T cells isolated from PBMCs. These receptors all come from a human donor in good health.

This chain connects TRBV5-5 to TRBJ1-2, with 10 bases identical to TRBD1. The J segment lost 5 bases and the V segment lost 4 bases, leaving 5 bases of the junction unmatched. Looked up from germline, CDR1 is SGHKS and CDR2 is YYEKEE (reference sequence). The CDR3 is 14 residues long. DNA for the CDR3: TGTGCCAGCAGCATACCGGGACAGGGGTATGGCTACACCTTC. Translating it yields CASSIPGQGYGYTF.

The genes are TRBV9 and TRBJ1-5, with a tentative D call TRBD1 (5 bases). V dropped 4 bases and J dropped 4 bases, with 12 bases sitting between them. In germline, CDR1 is SGDLS, CDR2 YYNGEE. The CDR3 is 14 amino acids. In DNA, the CDR3 is TGTGCCAGCAGCCAAGACAGTGGGAATCAGCCCCAGCATTTT. This translates into CASSQDSGNQPQHF.

This chain uses TRBV5-4 with TRBJ2-2, with TRBD1 matching 9 bases. The V gene end was trimmed by 5 bases and the J gene end by 8 bases; junction bases not matched to a gene: 4. The CDR3 extends over 13 amino acids. Germline CDR1 reads SGHNT; CDR2 reads YYREEE (reference sequence). The CDR3 sequence: CASSRTGAGELFF. The CDR3, as DNA: TGTGCCAGCAGTCGGACAGGGGCAGGGGAGCTGTTTTTT.